A single sample gave rise to the 23 T cell receptor beta chains below, sequenced in a study of technical replicates of blood from several donors. Produced via immunoSEQ multiplex PCR; TCRdb's table is partial and in-frame only. Of approximately 82,000 clones listed, about 90% are singletons. What was sequenced was T cells isolated from PBMCs. These receptors all come from a human donor in good health. Some clones in this sample may be carry-over from other donors' samples.

The chain carries TRBV2 and TRBJ2-1; 7 bases fit TRBD2. This CDR3 is built from 14 residues. Trimming cost V 7 bases and J 7 bases; bases outside gene matches: 10. The V gene's germline CDR1 is SNHLY and CDR2 FYNNEI. The CDR3 nucleotides are TGTGCCAGCAAATTCGGGAGGCCCGGGAATGAGCAGTTCTTC. It encodes CASKFGRPGNEQFF.

The chain recombines TRBV27 with TRBJ1-2; D gene ambiguous. The CDR3 has 13 residues. Germline assignment: CDR1 MNHEY and CDR2 SMNVEV (reference sequence). The V end was cut by 6 bases, the J end by 5 bases, with 13 bases between. The CDR3 nucleotides are TGTGCCAGCAGCTCCTCCCCCCTATATGGCTACACCTTC. It yields the protein CASSSSPLYGYTF.

V gene TRBV30 combines with J gene TRBJ1-1, with 8 bases fitting TRBD1. CDR3 length equals 16 residues. J was trimmed by 0 bases and V by 2 bases; bases with no gene match: 8. Germline V gives CDR1 GTSNPN, CDR2 SVGIG (reference sequence). The CDR3 reads CAWSIETGDLNTEAFF. CDR3 DNA: TGTGCCTGGAGTATCGAGACAGGGGACTTGAACACTGAAGCTTTCTTT.

Here the CDR3 reads CASSLSGTVYMGKNIQYF. DNA of the CDR3: TGTGCCAGCAGCTTGTCCGGGACTGTTTATATGGGCAAAAACATTCAGTACTTC. The rearrangement links TRBV27 to TRBJ2-4; D is perhaps TRBD2 (6 bases). V was cut by 6 bases and J by 3 bases, with 24 bases left in between. Germline lookup yields CDR1 MNHEY and CDR2 SMNVEV (reference sequence). This CDR3 has 18 residues.

This sequence joins TRBV2 and TRBJ2-3, with TRBD2 matching over 9 bases. This CDR3 region has 16 residues. Trimming at V came to 4 bases and at J to 1 base, leaving 6 bases not matched to a gene. Looked up from germline, CDR1 is SNHLY and CDR2 is FYNNEI. The CDR3 DNA follows: TGTGCCAGCAGTGGGGGACTAGCCCCAGGCACAGATACGCAGTATTTT. This codes for CASSGGLAPGTDTQYF.

The V gene is TRBV4-1, the J gene TRBJ1-4; D gene uncertain. The CDR3 has 17 residues. The germline CDR1 and CDR2 sequences are MGHRA and YSYEKL. V lost 0 bases, J lost 1 base, and 12 bases lay in between. CDR3 sequence: CASSQEPGSLTNEKLFF. CDR3 DNA: TGCGCCAGCAGCCAAGAACCAGGAAGTTTAACTAATGAAAAACTGTTTTTT.

The V call is TRBV11-3, the J call TRBJ1-1; D perhaps matches TRBD1 (6 bases). The V end lost 5 bases, the J end lost 3 bases, and 10 bases lay between the germline ends. Germline values: CDR1 SGHNT, CDR2 YENEEA. This CDR3 comprises 13 residues. CDR3 region: CASSLEGDTEAFF. Here the CDR3 DNA reads TGTGCCAGCAGCCTCGAGGGGGACACTGAAGCTTTCTTT.

This clone has only one observation. The V call is TRBV18, the J call TRBJ2-1; 7 bases map to TRBD2. With V trimmed by 6 bases and J by 4 bases, 15 bases remained unmatched. Germline V gene data show CDR1 as KGHSH and CDR2 as LQKENI. The CDR3 has 17 amino acids. CDR3: CASSGYQGLVVYNEQFF. The CDR3 coding sequence is TGTGCCAGCTCGGGGTATCAAGGACTAGTCGTATACAATGAGCAGTTCTTC.

This chain connects TRBV15 to TRBJ2-1; 11 bases are shared with TRBD1. Per germline, CDR1 LNHNV and CDR2 YYDKDF (reference sequence). J lost 7 bases, V lost 1 base, and 9 bases had no gene match. This CDR3 has 17 residues. In nucleotides, the CDR3 is TGTGCCACCAGCAGAGTCGGGGGGACAGGGGGTTTTAATGAGCAGTTCTTC. The encoded protein is CATSRVGGTGGFNEQFF.

The chain recombines TRBV23-1 with TRBJ1-1; tentatively, D is TRBD1 (6 bases). TRBV23-1 is annotated as an ORF whose role is uncertain. Deletions cut 7 bases from V and 3 bases from J, with 15 bases between. CDR3 length equals 14 residues. The chain's CDR3 is CASTSSGADTEAFF. CDR3 in DNA: TGCGCCAGCACTTCGTCAGGGGCGGACACTGAAGCTTTCTTT.

Note on this clone: The junction shows a germline mismatch at one end, possibly a read error. V usage is TRBV7-9 and J usage is TRBJ2-3; weak D call: TRBD1 (5 bases). The CDR3 spans 12 residues. Germline CDR1 and CDR2: SEHNR and FQNEAQ (reference sequence). The CDR3 protein is CASSFARDRQYF. CDR3 DNA sequence: TGTGCCAGCAGCTTTGCCAGGGATAGGCAGTATTTT.

The J gene is TRBJ2-7, the V gene TRBV4-3; the match to TRBD1 covers 7 bases. The junction had 6 bases not matched to a gene; V was cut back by 0 bases and J by 1 base. Germline-derived CDR1 and CDR2 are LGHNA and YSLEER. This CDR3 is built from 16 residues. This CDR3 reads CASSQDIGTVSYEQYF. CDR3 DNA sequence: TGCGCCAGCAGCCAAGATATAGGGACAGTTTCCTACGAGCAGTACTTC.

V gene TRBV5-1 combines with J gene TRBJ1-1; 7 bases map to TRBD1. J gave up 1 base and V 4 bases, and 7 bases lay outside the gene matches. This CDR3 comprises 15 residues. Germline CDR1 SGHRS, CDR2 YFSETQ. In nucleotides, the CDR3 is TGCGCCAGCAGCCCGCGACAGGGAACGAACACTGAAGCTTTCTTT. Translated, it gives CASSPRQGTNTEAFF.

This clone was seen once. The chain uses TRBV28 and TRBJ1-4; TRBD1 aligns across 7 bases. CDR3 length: 18 residues. CDR1 and CDR2 from the germline V gene are MDHEN and SYDVKM. V shed 7 bases, J shed 6 bases, and the junction held 20 bases outside the gene matches. The CDR3 reads CASTSHKGGGTDYEKLFF. CDR3 sequence (DNA): TGTGCCAGCACCTCACACAAGGGCGGGGGGACAGATTATGAAAAACTGTTTTTT.

The chain uses TRBV19 and TRBJ2-3, with D perhaps TRBD1 (6 bases). This CDR3 has 14 residues. From germline, CDR1 is LNHDA and CDR2 SQIVND (reference sequence). V gave up 7 bases and J gave up 2 bases, with 13 bases separating them. CDR3 nucleotides: TGTGCCAGTAAAGCAGGGGAATACACAGATACGCAGTATTTT. This codes for CASKAGEYTDTQYF.

The chain is built from TRBV12-1 and TRBJ2-5; the DNA was not compared with TRBD2, the D call given in the table. TRBV12-1 has pseudogene status. The CDR3 has 16 amino acids. This chain's CDR3 is CASSPLAGGPGETQYF. The CDR3 region has the DNA TGTGCCAGCAGCCCCCTAGCGGGAGGGCCTGGGGAGACCCAGTACTTC.

The chain carries TRBV11-2 and TRBJ2-2; the match to TRBD2 covers 10 bases. After removal of 4 bases from V and 7 bases from J, the junction contained 3 bases not matched to a gene. Germline V gene sequence: CDR1 SGHAT, CDR2 FQNNGV. The CDR3 runs to 14 residues. CDR3 region: CASSWGLAFGELFF. The CDR3 nucleotides read TGTGCCAGCAGCTGGGGACTAGCGTTCGGGGAGCTGTTTTTT.

The chain recombines TRBV15 with TRBJ2-7; 7 positions agree with TRBD2. Germline V gene sequence: CDR1 LNHNV, CDR2 YYDKDF (reference sequence). V lost 1 base, J lost 3 bases, and 15 bases stayed unmatched. The CDR3 spans 18 residues. The CDR3 is CATSRGGGFTYRYYEQYF. CDR3 nucleotides: TGTGCCACCAGCAGAGGGGGAGGGTTCACCTACCGCTACTACGAGCAGTACTTC.

V is TRBV7-9 and J is TRBJ1-2; D uncertain. Trimming cost V 5 bases and J 6 bases, with 16 bases left between them. Germline loops: CDR1 SEHNR, CDR2 FQNEAQ (reference sequence). CDR3 length: 14 residues. CDR3 sequence: CASSVAGSLNGYTF. In nucleotides, the CDR3 is TGTGCCAGCAGCGTGGCGGGCAGCTTAAATGGCTACACCTTC.

The rearrangement uses TRBV4-1 and TRBJ2-7; 10 nucleotides line up with TRBD2. Germline-derived CDR1 and CDR2 are MGHRA and YSYEKL. With 2 bases clipped from V and 3 bases from J, the junction kept 4 bases outside the gene matches. The CDR3 spans 15 residues. The CDR3 bases are TGCGCCAGCAGCCAACTAGCGGGAGCTCTCTACGAGCAGTACTTC. It translates to CASSQLAGALYEQYF.

The CDR3 spells CAWRMRTSGFYNEQFF. The CDR3, as DNA: TGTGCCTGGAGGATGAGAACTAGCGGGTTCTACAATGAGCAGTTCTTC. The chain recombines TRBV30 with TRBJ2-1; TRBD2 aligns across 9 bases. This CDR3 has 16 residues. The germline V gene encodes CDR1 GTSNPN and CDR2 SVGIG (reference sequence). V dropped 3 bases and J dropped 3; count of bases not matched to a gene: 9.

The chain combines TRBV19 with TRBJ1-2; 7 positions match TRBD1. Trimming removed 6 bases from V and 8 bases from J; junction bases left unmatched: 6. The CDR3 has 12 amino acids. CDR1 is LNHDA, CDR2 SQIVND, per germline (reference sequence). CDR3 nucleotides: TGTGCCAGTAGCGACAGGGATCACGGCTACACCTTC. Translating it yields CASSDRDHGYTF. The whole variable domain, remainder taken from reference TRBV19 and TRBJ1-2, is DGGITQSPKYLFRKEGQNVTLSCEQNLNHDAMYWYRQDPGQGLRLIYYSQIVNDFQKGDIAEGYSVSREKKESFPLTVTSAQKNPTAFYLCASSDRDHGYTFGSGTRLTVV.

The chain joins TRBV4-1 to TRBJ1-2; maybe TRBD1 (6 bases). The germline CDR1 and CDR2 sequences are MGHRA and YSYEKL. The V end lost 0 bases, the J end lost 4 bases, and 15 bases lay between the germline ends. The CDR3 covers 16 residues. CDR3 DNA sequence: TGCGCCAGCAGCCAAGATAGTAACGGACAGTTCTATGGCTACACCTTC. It is translated as CASSQDSNGQFYGYTF.